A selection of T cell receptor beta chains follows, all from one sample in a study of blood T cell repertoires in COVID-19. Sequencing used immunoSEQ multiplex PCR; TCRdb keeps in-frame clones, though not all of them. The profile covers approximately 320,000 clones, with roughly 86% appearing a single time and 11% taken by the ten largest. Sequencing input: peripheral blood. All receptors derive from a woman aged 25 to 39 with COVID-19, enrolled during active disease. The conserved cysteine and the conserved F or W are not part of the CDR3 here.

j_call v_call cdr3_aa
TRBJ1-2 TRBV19 ASSTKPGQSYGYT
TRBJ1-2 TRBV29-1 SVDRGFNGYT
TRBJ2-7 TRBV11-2 ASSLGPGAYEQY
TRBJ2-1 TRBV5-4 ASLSGGLAGGNNEQF
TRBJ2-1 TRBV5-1 ASSLVQLYNEQF
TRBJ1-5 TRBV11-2 ASSSDRDQPQH
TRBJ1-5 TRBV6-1 ASSRTGGVSQPQH
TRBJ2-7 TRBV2 ASKMSGPRYEQY
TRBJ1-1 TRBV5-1 ASSLQGPRGEAF
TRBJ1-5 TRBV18 ASSPGQVSNQPQH
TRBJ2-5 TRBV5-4 ASSFGETQY
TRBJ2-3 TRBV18 ASSPDRDTQY
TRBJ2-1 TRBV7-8 ASSFRGLEQF
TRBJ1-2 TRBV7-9 ASSSTLTDNYGYT
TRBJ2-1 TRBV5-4 ASTTGGPSYNEQF
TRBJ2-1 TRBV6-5 ASSHLGQYNEQF
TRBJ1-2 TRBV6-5 ASSSPGRNYGYT
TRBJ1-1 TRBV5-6 ASSPPQGTEAF
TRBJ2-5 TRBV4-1 ASSSQTDLWEETQY
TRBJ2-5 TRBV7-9 ASSIPTTSGQETQY
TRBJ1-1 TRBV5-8 ASSYQTVVSTEAF
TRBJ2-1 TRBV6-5 ASNPDRGLGEQF
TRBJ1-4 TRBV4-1 ASNQGTEKLF
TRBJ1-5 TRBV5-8 ASGEQGYSNQPQH
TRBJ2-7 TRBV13 ASSFTTGYEQY
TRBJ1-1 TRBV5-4 ASSLRNTEAF
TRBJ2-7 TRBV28 ASSLERDRALYEQY
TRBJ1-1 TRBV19 ASSLAGQVEAF
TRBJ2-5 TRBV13 ASSSGGELQETQY
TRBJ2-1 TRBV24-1 ATSDPGQSQF
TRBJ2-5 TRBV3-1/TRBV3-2 ASSRREEETQY
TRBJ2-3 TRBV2 ASSLGGQSTDTQY
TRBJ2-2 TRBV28 ASSLLRSNTGELF
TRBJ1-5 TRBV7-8 ASSSGWTGGRSNQPQH
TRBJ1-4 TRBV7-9 ASSLLGGGEKLF
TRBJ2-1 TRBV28 ASNRGGPQRHKQF
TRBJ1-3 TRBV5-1 ASSSWDTSFGNTIY